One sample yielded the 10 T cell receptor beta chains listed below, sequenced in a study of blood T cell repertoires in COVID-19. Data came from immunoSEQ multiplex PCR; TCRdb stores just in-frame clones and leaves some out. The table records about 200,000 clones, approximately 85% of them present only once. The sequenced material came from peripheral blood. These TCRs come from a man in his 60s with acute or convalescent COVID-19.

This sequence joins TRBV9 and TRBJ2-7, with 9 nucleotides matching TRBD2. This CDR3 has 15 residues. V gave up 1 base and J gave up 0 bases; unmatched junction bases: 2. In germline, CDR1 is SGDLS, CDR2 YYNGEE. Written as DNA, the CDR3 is TGTGCCAGCAGCGTATCACTAGCGGGCTCCTACGAGCAGTACTTC. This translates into CASSVSLAGSYEQYF.

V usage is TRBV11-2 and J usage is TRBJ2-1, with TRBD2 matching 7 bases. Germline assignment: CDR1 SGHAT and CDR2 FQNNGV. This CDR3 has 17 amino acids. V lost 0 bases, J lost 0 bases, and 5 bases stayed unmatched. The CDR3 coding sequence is TGTGCCAGCAGCTTAGATCTAGGCGGGAGCTCCTACAATGAGCAGTTCTTC. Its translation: CASSLDLGGSSYNEQFF.

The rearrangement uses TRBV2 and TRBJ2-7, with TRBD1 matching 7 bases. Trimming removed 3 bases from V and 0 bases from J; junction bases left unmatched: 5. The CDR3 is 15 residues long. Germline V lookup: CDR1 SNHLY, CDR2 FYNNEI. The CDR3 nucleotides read TGTGCCAGCAGTGAGGGACAGTTACGCTCCTACGAGCAGTACTTC. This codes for CASSEGQLRSYEQYF.

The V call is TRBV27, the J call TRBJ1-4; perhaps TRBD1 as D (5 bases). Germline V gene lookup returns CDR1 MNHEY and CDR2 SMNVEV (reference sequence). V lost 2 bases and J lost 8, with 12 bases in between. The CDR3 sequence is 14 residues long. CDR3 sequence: CASSLKAGGEKLFF. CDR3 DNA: TGTGCCAGCAGTTTAAAGGCCGGGGGGGAAAAACTGTTTTTT. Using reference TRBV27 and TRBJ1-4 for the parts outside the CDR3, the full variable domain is EAQVTQNPRYLITVTGKKLTVTCSQNMNHEYMSWYRQDPGLGLRQIYYSMNVEVTDKGDVPEGYKVSRKEKRNFPLILESPSPNQTSLYFCASSLKAGGEKLFFGSGTQLSVL.

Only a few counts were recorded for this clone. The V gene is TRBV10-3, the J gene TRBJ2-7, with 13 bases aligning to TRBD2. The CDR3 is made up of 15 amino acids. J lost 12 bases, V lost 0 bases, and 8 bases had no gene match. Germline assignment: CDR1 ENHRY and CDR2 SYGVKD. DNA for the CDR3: TGTGCCATCAGTGAGTCAACCGGGACTAGCGGGGTGCGGTACTTC. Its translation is CAISESTGTSGVRYF.

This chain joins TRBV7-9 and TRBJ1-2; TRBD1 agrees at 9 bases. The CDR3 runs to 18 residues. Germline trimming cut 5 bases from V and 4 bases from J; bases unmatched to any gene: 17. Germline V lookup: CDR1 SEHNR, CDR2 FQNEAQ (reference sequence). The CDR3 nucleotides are TGTGCCAGCAGCCCTGAGATGCCCACAGGGGGCGCCGGCTATGGCTACACCTTC. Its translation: CASSPEMPTGGAGYGYTF.

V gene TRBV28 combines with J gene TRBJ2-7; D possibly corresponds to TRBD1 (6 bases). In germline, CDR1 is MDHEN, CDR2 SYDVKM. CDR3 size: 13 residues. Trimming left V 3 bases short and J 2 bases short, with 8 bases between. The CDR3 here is CASSLTGAYEQYF. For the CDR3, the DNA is TGTGCCAGCAGTTTGACAGGCGCCTACGAGCAGTACTTC.

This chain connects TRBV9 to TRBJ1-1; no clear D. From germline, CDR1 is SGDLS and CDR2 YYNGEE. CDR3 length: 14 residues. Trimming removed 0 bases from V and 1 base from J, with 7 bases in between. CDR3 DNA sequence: TGTGCCAGCAGCGTAGGATCGGGGAACACTGAAGCTTTCTTT. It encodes CASSVGSGNTEAFF.

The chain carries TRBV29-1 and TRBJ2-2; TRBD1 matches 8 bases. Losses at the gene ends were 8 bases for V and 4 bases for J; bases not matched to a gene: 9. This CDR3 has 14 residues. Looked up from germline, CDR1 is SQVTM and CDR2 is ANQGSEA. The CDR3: CSTRTGWSTGELFF. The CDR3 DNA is TGCAGCACCAGGACAGGGTGGAGCACCGGGGAGCTGTTTTTT.

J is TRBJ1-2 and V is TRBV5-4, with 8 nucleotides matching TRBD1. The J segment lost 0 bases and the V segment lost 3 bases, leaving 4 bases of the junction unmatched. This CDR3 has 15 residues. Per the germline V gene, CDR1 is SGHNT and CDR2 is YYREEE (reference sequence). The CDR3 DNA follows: TGTGCCAGCAGCTCACAGGGGGGAGCTAACTATGGCTACACCTTC. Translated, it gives CASSSQGGANYGYTF.